The 27 T cell receptor beta chains below all came from one sample that was sequenced in a study of blood T cell repertoires in COVID-19. Assay used: immunoSEQ multiplex PCR; TCRdb lists only in-frame clones, some missing. The sample has around 320,000 clones; 90% are singletons. Sequences were obtained from PBMCs or T cells enriched from blood (not recorded which). These TCRs come from a woman in her late teens or twenties with acute COVID-19.

V is TRBV9 and J is TRBJ1-4, with D unresolved. Germline-derived CDR1 and CDR2 are SGDLS and YYNGEE. Trimming shortened V by 5 bases and J by 7 bases, and 18 bases separated the two germline ends. The CDR3 has 15 amino acids. The CDR3 DNA reads TGTGCCAGCAGTGACACTGGGCAAAGCGGTGAAAAACTGTTTTTT. This sequence encodes CASSDTGQSGEKLFF.

The rearrangement uses TRBV28 and TRBJ1-1; 8 nucleotides line up with TRBD1. The CDR3 is 18 amino acids. Germline V gives CDR1 MDHEN, CDR2 SYDVKM. With 3 bases clipped from V and 1 base from J, the junction kept 13 bases outside the gene matches. The CDR3 reads CASSFIPWQGAGNTEAFF. The DNA of the CDR3 is TGTGCCAGCAGTTTTATTCCATGGCAGGGGGCCGGGAACACTGAAGCTTTCTTT.

The V call is TRBV30, the J call TRBJ1-2; D is perhaps TRBD1 (6 bases). The CDR3 runs 16 residues. CDR1 is GTSNPN and CDR2 is SVGIG in the germline V gene (reference sequence). Trimming took 3 bases from V and 0 from J, leaving 17 bases between them. The CDR3 DNA sequence: TGTGCCTGGAGGACACCTGGACAGTCAGCTAACTATGGCTACACCTTC. Translating gives CAWRTPGQSANYGYTF.

This clone appeared a few times. The chain has TRBV6-5 and TRBJ1-6, with 8 bases matching TRBD1. V was pared by 2 bases and J by 9 bases, with 9 bases of the junction left unmatched. Germline CDR1 and CDR2: MNHEY and SVGAGI. This CDR3 region has 16 residues. For the CDR3, the DNA is TGTGCCAGCAGTTACCACGGACAGGGCCAAGGTTCACCCCTCCACTTT. It encodes CASSYHGQGQGSPLHF.

V is TRBV6-4 and J is TRBJ1-2; no clear D gene. Trimming pared 3 bases from V and 3 bases from J, leaving 14 bases between. CDR1 and CDR2 (germline): MRHNA, SNTAGT. The CDR3 is 15 residues long. CDR3 amino acids: CASSEDGATYYGYTF. DNA for the CDR3: TGTGCCAGCAGTGAAGATGGAGCCACTTACTATGGCTACACCTTC.

The J gene is TRBJ2-5, the V gene TRBV19, with D possibly TRBD1 on 6 matching bases. V lost 4 bases and J lost 3, with 6 bases in between. Germline V lookup: CDR1 LNHDA, CDR2 SQIVND (reference sequence). This CDR3 is built from 12 residues. The CDR3 region has the DNA TGTGCCAGTAGTAGGGACAAAGAGACCCAGTACTTC. Translated, it gives CASSRDKETQYF.

This clone has just one count. This CDR3 reads CASSRNRDASPLHF. CDR3 sequence (DNA): TGTGCCAGCAGTAGAAACAGGGATGCATCACCCCTCCACTTT. The rearrangement joins TRBV9 to TRBJ1-6; weak D call: TRBD1 (6 bases). The CDR3 contains 14 residues. Trimming took off 5 bases at V and 10 bases at J, with 16 bases between the two ends. Germline values: CDR1 SGDLS, CDR2 YYNGEE.

V gene TRBV2 combines with J gene TRBJ2-1; TRBD1 matches at 7 bases. CDR3 size: 16 residues. V lost 7 bases and J lost 0; bases outside the gene matches: 9. In germline, CDR1 is SNHLY, CDR2 FYNNEI. In DNA, the CDR3 is TGTGCCAGCAACCCGGACAGGACGAGCTCCTACAATGAGCAGTTCTTC. Protein: CASNPDRTSSYNEQFF.

Only one count was recorded for this clone. The chain carries TRBV28 and TRBJ2-1; D is unclear. Germline loops: CDR1 MDHEN, CDR2 SYDVKM. The CDR3 covers 15 residues. V dropped 5 bases and J dropped 1 base, with 12 bases sitting between them. This chain's CDR3 is CASSPFIVSYNEQFF. In DNA, the CDR3 is TGTGCCAGCAGTCCCTTCATAGTGTCCTACAATGAGCAGTTCTTC.

The chain carries TRBV1 and TRBJ1-1; no check of the table's D call, TRBD1, against the DNA was made. TRBV1 counts as a pseudogene. This CDR3 spans 22 amino acids. This chain's CDR3 is CTSSQEAIDRVPSFGMNTEAFF. In DNA form, the CDR3 reads TGCACCAGCAGCCAAGAGGCTATTGACAGGGTCCCTTCCTTCGGCATGAACACTGAAGCTTTCTTT.

This sequence joins TRBV6-2 or TRBV6-3 and TRBJ2-3; D may be TRBD1 (5 bases). V dropped 5 bases and J dropped 1 base, with 10 bases sitting between them. This CDR3 region has 14 residues. From germline, CDR1 is MNHEY and CDR2 SVGEGT. Here the CDR3 reads CASSNPTGTDTQYF. The CDR3 DNA sequence: TGTGCCAGCAGTAATCCGACAGGCACAGATACGCAGTATTTT.

This chain links TRBV19 with TRBJ2-2, with TRBD1 identical over 10 bases. Germline-derived CDR1 and CDR2 are LNHDA and SQIVND (reference sequence). V lost 1 base and J lost 4; bases outside the gene matches: 6. The CDR3 length is 17 residues. CDR3 nucleotides: TGTGCCAGTAGTATAGGGGGACAGGGGCATGGCACCGGGGAGCTGTTTTTT. It codes for CASSIGGQGHGTGELFF.

The rearrangement links TRBV4-1 to TRBJ2-7; no clear D. The CDR3 length is 11 residues. Germline V gene lookup returns CDR1 MGHRA and CDR2 YSYEKL. The V end lost 4 bases, the J end lost 7 bases, and 8 bases lay between the germline ends. CDR3 DNA: TGCGCCAGCAGCCTCGACTCGGAGCAGTACTTC. This encodes CASSLDSEQYF.

The chain has TRBV5-6 and TRBJ1-6; tentative D call: TRBD1 (6 bases). CDR1 is SGHDT, CDR2 YYEEEE, per germline. The CDR3 consists of 16 residues. V shed 3 bases and J shed 4 bases, with 14 bases lying between them. CDR3 residues: CASSWGQGIYNSPLHF. DNA of the CDR3: TGTGCCAGCAGCTGGGGGCAGGGGATTTATAATTCACCCCTCCACTTT.

The chain joins TRBV11-2 to TRBJ2-5; 11 bases fit TRBD2. V was pared by 5 bases and J by 6 bases, with 8 bases of the junction left unmatched. Germline V CDR1 and CDR2: SGHAT, FQNNGV. CDR3 length equals 15 residues. As DNA, the CDR3 is TGTGCCAGCAGCCTCGGGACTAGCGGTACAAAGACCCAGTACTTC. Translated: CASSLGTSGTKTQYF.

In this sample, this clone turned up once. The rearrangement uses TRBV19 and TRBJ2-7; 11 bases are a match to TRBD1. V lost 3 bases, J lost 4 bases, and 11 bases stayed unmatched. The CDR3 contains 17 residues. Germline V lookup: CDR1 LNHDA, CDR2 SQIVND (reference sequence). The CDR3 DNA follows: TGTGCCAGTAGTATTGGGGGACGGACAGGGGGCCAGTACGAGCAGTACTTC. Protein product: CASSIGGRTGGQYEQYF.

The rearrangement links TRBV9 to TRBJ1-4; D remains ambiguous. In germline, CDR1 is SGDLS, CDR2 YYNGEE. CDR3 length: 16 residues. V was shortened by 3 bases and J by 6 bases, with 18 bases between the two germline ends. The CDR3 DNA reads as TGTGCCAGCAGCGGAGGGCCGGGGTTAGTTTATGAAAAACTGTTTTTT. Protein product: CASSGGPGLVYEKLFF.

The chain joins TRBV4-1 to TRBJ2-3; D uncertain. CDR3 length: 16 residues. V was cut by 0 bases and J by 4 bases, with 14 bases left in between. Germline loops: CDR1 MGHRA, CDR2 YSYEKL. The CDR3 DNA sequence: TGCGCCAGCAGCCAAGAAATTGTCCCCTCCCCAGATACGCAGTATTTT. Amino acid sequence: CASSQEIVPSPDTQYF.

The rearrangement uses TRBV19 and TRBJ2-6; D is possibly TRBD2 (5 bases). Trimming pared 7 bases from V and 2 bases from J, leaving 12 bases between. Germline assignment: CDR1 LNHDA and CDR2 SQIVND (reference sequence). The CDR3 is 15 residues long. CDR3 bases: TGTGCCAGTACATTCCTAGCAGCTGGGGCCAACGTCCTGACTTTC. Amino acids: CASTFLAAGANVLTF.

The rearrangement joins TRBV12-3 or TRBV12-4 to TRBJ1-1, with D hard to call. This CDR3 has 12 amino acids. Trimming took off 3 bases at V and 11 bases at J, with 13 bases between the two ends. CDR3 in amino acids: CASSFEPQWAFF. As DNA, the CDR3 is TGTGCCAGCAGTTTCGAGCCCCAATGGGCTTTCTTT.

The V gene is TRBV19, the J gene TRBJ1-1; perhaps TRBD1 as D (6 bases). Between the trimmed V and J ends, which lost 6 bases and 4 bases, there was a span of 18 bases. This CDR3 has 15 amino acids. The germline V gene encodes CDR1 LNHDA and CDR2 SQIVND (reference sequence). CDR3 nucleotides: TGTGCCAGTAGGAACGACAGGATTCGAGGCACTGAAGCTTTCTTT. It translates to CASRNDRIRGTEAFF.

The chain joins TRBV6-5 to TRBJ1-1, with 7 positions matching TRBD1. Losses at the gene ends were 2 bases for V and 1 base for J; bases not matched to a gene: 4. Looked up from germline, CDR1 is MNHEY and CDR2 is SVGAGI. This CDR3 contains 15 residues. The CDR3 reads CASSYRQGGNTEAFF. The CDR3 coding sequence is TGTGCCAGCAGTTACCGACAGGGCGGGAACACTGAAGCTTTCTTT.

V is TRBV6-5 and J is TRBJ1-5; D gene ambiguous. Trimming cost V 5 bases and J 6 bases, with 8 bases left between them. CDR1 and CDR2 from the germline V gene are MNHEY and SVGAGI. There are 12 residues in the CDR3. The CDR3 loop reads CASSPLSQPQHF. The CDR3 region has the DNA TGTGCCAGCAGTCCCCTGAGTCAGCCCCAGCATTTT.

The chain has TRBV10-3 and TRBJ2-5, with 10 nucleotides matching TRBD1. The germline V gene encodes CDR1 ENHRY and CDR2 SYGVKD. The CDR3 runs 15 residues. The junction had 5 bases not matched to a gene; V was cut back by 6 bases and J by 1 base. As DNA, the CDR3 is TGTGCCATCAGCCGGGACAGGGGCGGCCAAGAGACCCAGTACTTC. As protein: CAISRDRGGQETQYF.

This clone was detected only once. This rearrangement joins TRBV7-6 to TRBJ1-2; unclear D gene. Trimming stripped 4 bases from V and 10 bases from J, with 10 bases between. The CDR3 is 11 residues long. CDR1 and CDR2 from the germline V gene are SGHVS and FNYEAQ. CDR3 DNA sequence: TGTGCCAGCAGCTCCCTAATCTCCTACACCTTC. Translated: CASSSLISYTF.

The CDR3 bases are TGTGCCACCGGGAGCGGTCTGGGGACAGATACGCAGTATTTT. Its translation is CATGSGLGTDTQYF. J is TRBJ2-3 and V is TRBV24-1; D is perhaps TRBD2 (5 bases). The length of the CDR3 is 14 residues. V was clipped by 9 bases and J by 3 bases, with 15 bases between them. CDR1 is KGHDR, CDR2 SFDVKD, per germline.

This clone was observed a few times. The chain carries TRBV7-3 and TRBJ1-5; D is unclear. CDR1 and CDR2 from the germline V gene are SGHTA and FQGTGA. V lost 1 base and J lost 0, with 10 bases in between. The length of the CDR3 is 16 residues. The CDR3 loop reads CASSLKRSNSNQPQHF. The CDR3 DNA follows: TGTGCCAGCAGCTTAAAAAGATCTAATAGCAATCAGCCCCAGCATTTT.